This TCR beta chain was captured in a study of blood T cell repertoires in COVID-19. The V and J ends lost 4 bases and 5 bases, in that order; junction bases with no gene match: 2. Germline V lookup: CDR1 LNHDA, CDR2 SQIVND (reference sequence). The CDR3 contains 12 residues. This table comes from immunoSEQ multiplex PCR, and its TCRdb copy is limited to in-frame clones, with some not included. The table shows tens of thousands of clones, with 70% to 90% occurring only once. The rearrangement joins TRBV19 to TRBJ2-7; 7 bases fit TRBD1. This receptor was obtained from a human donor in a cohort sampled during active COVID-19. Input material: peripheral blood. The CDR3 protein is CASSTTGDEQYF. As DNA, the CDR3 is TGTGCCAGTAGTACTACAGGGGACGAGCAGTACTTC.